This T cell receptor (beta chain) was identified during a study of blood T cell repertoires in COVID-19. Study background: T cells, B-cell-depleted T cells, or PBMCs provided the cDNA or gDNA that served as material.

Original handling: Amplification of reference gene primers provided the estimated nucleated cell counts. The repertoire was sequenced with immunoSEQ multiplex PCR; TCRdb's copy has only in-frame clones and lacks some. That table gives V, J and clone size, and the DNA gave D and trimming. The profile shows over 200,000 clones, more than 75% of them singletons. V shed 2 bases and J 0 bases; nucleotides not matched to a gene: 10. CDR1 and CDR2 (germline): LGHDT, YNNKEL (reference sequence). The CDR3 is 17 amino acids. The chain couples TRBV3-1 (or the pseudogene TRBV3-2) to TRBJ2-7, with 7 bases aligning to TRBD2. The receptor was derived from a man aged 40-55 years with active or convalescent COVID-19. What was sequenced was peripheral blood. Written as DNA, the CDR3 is TGTGCCAGCAGCCAAAACCGGGGGAGGGGTGGCTCCTACGAGCAGTACTTC. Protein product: CASSQNRGRGGSYEQYF.